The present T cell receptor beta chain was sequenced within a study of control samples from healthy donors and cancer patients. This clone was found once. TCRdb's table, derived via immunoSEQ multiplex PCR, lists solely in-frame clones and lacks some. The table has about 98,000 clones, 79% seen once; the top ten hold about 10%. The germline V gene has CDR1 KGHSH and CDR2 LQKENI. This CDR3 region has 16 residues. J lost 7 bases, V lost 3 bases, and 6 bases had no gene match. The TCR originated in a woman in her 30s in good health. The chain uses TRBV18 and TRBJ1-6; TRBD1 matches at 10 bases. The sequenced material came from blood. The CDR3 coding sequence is TGTGCCAGCTCACCGAGGGACAGGGGACAGAATTCACCCCTCCACTTT. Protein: CASSPRDRGQNSPLHF.